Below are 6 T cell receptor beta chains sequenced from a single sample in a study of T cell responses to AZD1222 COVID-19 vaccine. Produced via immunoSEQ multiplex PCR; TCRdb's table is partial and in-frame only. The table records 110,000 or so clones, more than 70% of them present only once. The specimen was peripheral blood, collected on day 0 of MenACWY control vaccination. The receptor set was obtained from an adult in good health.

Here the CDR3 DNA reads TGTGCCAGCGAACCGTCGGACAGGGCGAACACTGAAGCTTTCTTT. Protein product: CASEPSDRANTEAFF. This chain uses TRBV5-8 with TRBJ1-1, with 8 bases that match TRBD1. Losses at the gene ends were 7 bases for V and 1 base for J; bases not matched to a gene: 9. Looked up from germline, CDR1 is SGHTS and CDR2 is YDEGEE. The CDR3 runs 15 residues.

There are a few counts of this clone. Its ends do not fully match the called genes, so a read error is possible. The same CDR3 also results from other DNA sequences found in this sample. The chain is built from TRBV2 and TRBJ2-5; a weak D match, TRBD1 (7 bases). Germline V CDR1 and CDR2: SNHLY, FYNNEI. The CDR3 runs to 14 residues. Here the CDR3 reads CASSEGGTEETQYF. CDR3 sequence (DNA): TGTGCCAGCAGCGAAGGGGGGACAGAAGAGACCCAGTACTTC.

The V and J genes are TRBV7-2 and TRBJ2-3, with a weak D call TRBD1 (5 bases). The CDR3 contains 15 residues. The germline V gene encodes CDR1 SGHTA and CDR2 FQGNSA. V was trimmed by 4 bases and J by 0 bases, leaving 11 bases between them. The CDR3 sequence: CASSWGARSTDTQYF. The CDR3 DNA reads TGTGCCAGCAGCTGGGGCGCCCGAAGCACAGATACGCAGTATTTT.

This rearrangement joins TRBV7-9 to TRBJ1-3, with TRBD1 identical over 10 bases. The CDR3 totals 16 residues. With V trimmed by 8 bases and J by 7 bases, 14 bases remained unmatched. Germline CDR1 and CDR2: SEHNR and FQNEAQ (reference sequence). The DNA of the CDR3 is TGTGCCAGCTATTCGGCCCCCCTGGGACAGGGGAACACCATATATTTT. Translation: CASYSAPLGQGNTIYF.

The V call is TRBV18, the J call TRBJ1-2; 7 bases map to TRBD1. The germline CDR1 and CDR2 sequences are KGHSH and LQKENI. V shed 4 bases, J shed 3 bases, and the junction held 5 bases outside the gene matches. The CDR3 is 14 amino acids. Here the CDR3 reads CASSRDRVDYGYTF. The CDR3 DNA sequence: TGTGCCAGCTCACGCGACAGGGTAGACTATGGCTACACCTTC.

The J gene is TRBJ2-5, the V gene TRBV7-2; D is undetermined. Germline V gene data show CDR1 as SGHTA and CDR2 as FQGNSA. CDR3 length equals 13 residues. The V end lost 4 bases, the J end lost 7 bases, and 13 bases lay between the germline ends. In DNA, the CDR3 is TGTGCCAGCAGCTCCCGGACCGCGCCGACCCAGTACTTC. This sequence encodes CASSSRTAPTQYF.